The 9 T cell receptor beta chains in this list originate from one sample, sequenced in a study of blood T cells in healthy people across ages. With a J-beta primer mix and a sample-barcoded 5' primer, a second PCR ran about 7 to 12 cycles. TCRdb ran MiXCR on the 5' RACE reads and lists one entry per CDR3 protein. This sample yields about 1 million distinct CDR3 sequences, of which 35% to 55% are seen a single time; approximately 20% belongs to the top ten. The sequenced material came from blood. Source of these receptors: a woman between 55 and 75 years old in good health.

This clonotype showed up many times. V gene TRBV7-2 combines with J gene TRBJ2-7, with D tentatively TRBD1 or TRBD2 (5 bases each). V was shortened by 1 base and J by 5 bases, with 12 bases between the two germline ends. This CDR3 is 14 amino acids long. Germline CDR1 reads SGHTA; CDR2 reads FQGNSA. CDR3 loop: CASSLGGIENEQYF. CDR3 in DNA: TGTGCCAGCAGCTTAGGGGGGATTGAGAACGAGCAGTACTTC.

This clonotype was observed a handful of times. This rearrangement joins TRBV25-1 to TRBJ2-3; TRBD2 aligns across 9 bases. J gave up 4 bases and V 5 bases, and 4 bases lay outside the gene matches. This CDR3 region has 14 residues. The germline gives CDR1 MGHDK, CDR2 SYGVNS. CDR3 sequence reads: CASSLAGDSDTQYF. The CDR3 region has the DNA TGTGCCAGCAGTTTAGCGGGAGACTCAGATACGCAGTATTTT.

The rearrangement joins TRBV9 to TRBJ2-7; D remains unclear. TRBJ2-5 matches the DNA end more closely, so the J call is doubtful. The CDR3 runs 13 residues. The germline CDR1 and CDR2 sequences are SGDLS and YYNGEE. As DNA, the CDR3 is TGTGCCAGCAGCCCGGCCGACCGGGAGACCCAGTACTTC. It encodes CASSPADRETQYF.

V is TRBV5-1 and J is TRBJ2-1; 7 bases align to TRBD2. The CDR3 is 16 residues long. The germline gives CDR1 SGHRS, CDR2 YFSETQ. With V trimmed by 4 bases and J by 0 bases, 7 bases remained unmatched. The CDR3 nucleotides read TGCGCCAGCAGCCCCGCGGCGGGAGCCTCCTACAATGAGCAGTTCTTC. Its protein product is CASSPAAGASYNEQFF. Full variable domain (outside the CDR3, taken from reference TRBV5-1 and TRBJ2-1): KAGVTQTPRYLIKTRGQQVTLSCSPISGHRSVSWYQQTPGQGLQFLFEYFSETQRNKGNFPGRFSGRQFSNSRSEMNVSTLELGDSALYLCASSPAAGASYNEQFFGPGTRLTVL.

The chain couples TRBV2 to TRBJ2-1; TRBD1 might be the D (6 bases). The CDR3 length is 13 residues. Per germline, CDR1 SNHLY and CDR2 FYNNEI. Trimming shortened V by 2 bases and J by 9 bases, and 11 bases separated the two germline ends. CDR3 sequence: CASSELPGAEQFF. The CDR3 DNA sequence: TGTGCCAGCAGTGAATTGCCAGGGGCTGAGCAGTTCTTC.

The gene calls are TRBV5-1 and TRBJ2-5, with no clear D. The CDR3 is made up of 14 amino acids. Trimming left V 2 bases short and J 2 bases short, with 10 bases between. Germline CDR1 SGHRS, CDR2 YFSETQ. The CDR3 spells CASSFSSRQETQYF. CDR3 DNA sequence: TGCGCCAGCAGCTTTAGTAGCCGGCAAGAGACCCAGTACTTC. Complete variable domain (other parts from reference TRBV5-1 and TRBJ2-5): KAGVTQTPRYLIKTRGQQVTLSCSPISGHRSVSWYQQTPGQGLQFLFEYFSETQRNKGNFPGRFSGRQFSNSRSEMNVSTLELGDSALYLCASSFSSRQETQYFGPGTRLLVL.

J is TRBJ2-1 and V is TRBV4-2; 10 positions match TRBD2. The ends lost 4 bases at V and 9 bases at J; junction bases unmatched: 12. The CDR3 length is 16 residues. Germline V CDR1 and CDR2: LGHNA, YNFKEQ. CDR3 protein: CASSLIAGGQGIEQFF. In DNA, the CDR3 is TGTGCCAGCAGCCTTATAGCGGGAGGACAAGGCATTGAGCAGTTCTTC.

This chain links TRBV28 with TRBJ2-7; 7 bases match TRBD2. The CDR3 has 14 residues. Germline V gene data show CDR1 as MDHEN and CDR2 as SYDVKM. J was trimmed by 2 bases and V by 4 bases; bases with no gene match: 5. The CDR3 DNA follows: TGTGCCAGCAGTTGGACTAGGGGAACCTACGAGCAGTACTTC. It encodes CASSWTRGTYEQYF.

The genes are TRBV29-1 and TRBJ2-1; no firm D call. In germline, CDR1 is SQVTM, CDR2 ANQGSEA. The CDR3 runs 15 residues. Between the trimmed V and J ends, which lost 0 bases and 4 bases, there was a span of 13 bases. The CDR3 bases are TGCAGCGTTGAAGATCGCCAGCGCTCATACAATGAGCAGTTCTTC. Its translation is CSVEDRQRSYNEQFF.